Reported below is one TCR beta chain. V was cut by 6 bases and J by 9 bases, with 18 bases left in between. This CDR3 is 15 amino acids long. In germline, CDR1 is MDHEN, CDR2 SYDVKM. The data stem from a study of blood T cell repertoires in COVID-19. For the study at large: Specimens from acute and convalescent COVID-19 originated in the United States, Italy and Spain.

Either two negative PCRs, clearance, or symptom resolution qualified Cohort 3 donors as recovered. Original processing notes: Estimated nucleated cell counts came from reference gene primer amplification. Profiling relied on immunoSEQ multiplex PCR, and the TCRdb table lists in-frame clones only, not all of them. V and J calls plus clone size are reproduced from that table; the DNA served to infer D and trimming. The data show 350,000 to 550,000 clones, with around 87% seen just once and roughly 1.1% held by the top ten. The TCR was taken from a man aged 30 to 45 who had recovered from COVID-19. Sequenced sample: PBMCs or T cells enriched from blood (not recorded which). The chain combines TRBV28 with TRBJ1-6; the D gene is possibly TRBD1 (6 bases). Here the CDR3 DNA reads TGTGCCAGCAGGATGCCCTCGACAGGTACTTCACCCCTCCACTTT. It encodes CASRMPSTGTSPLHF. Full variable domain (rest looked up from reference TRBV28 and TRBJ1-6): DVKVTQSSRYLVKRTGEKVFLECVQDMDHENMFWYRQDPGLGLRLIYFSYDVKMKEKGDIPEGYSVSREKKERFSLILESASTNQTSMYLCASRMPSTGTSPLHFGNGTRLTVT.